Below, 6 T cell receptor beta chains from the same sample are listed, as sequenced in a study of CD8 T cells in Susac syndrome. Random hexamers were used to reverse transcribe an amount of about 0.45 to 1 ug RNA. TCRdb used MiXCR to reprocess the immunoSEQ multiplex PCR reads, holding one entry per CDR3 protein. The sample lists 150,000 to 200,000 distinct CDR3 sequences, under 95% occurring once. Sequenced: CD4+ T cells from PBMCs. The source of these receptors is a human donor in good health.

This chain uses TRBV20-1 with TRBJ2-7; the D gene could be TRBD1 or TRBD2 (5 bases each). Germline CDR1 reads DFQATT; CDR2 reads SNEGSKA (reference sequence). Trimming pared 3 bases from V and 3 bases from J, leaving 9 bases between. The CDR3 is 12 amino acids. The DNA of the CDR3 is TGCAGTGCTAGCAGGGAGAGCTACGAGCAGTACTTC. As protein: CSASRESYEQYF.

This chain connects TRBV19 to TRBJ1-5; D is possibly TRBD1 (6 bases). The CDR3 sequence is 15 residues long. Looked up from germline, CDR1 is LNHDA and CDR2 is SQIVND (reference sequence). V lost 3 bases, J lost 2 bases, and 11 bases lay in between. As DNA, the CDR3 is TGTGCCAGTAGTATTCTGGGGGCTGGCAATCAGCCCCAGCATTTT. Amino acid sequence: CASSILGAGNQPQHF.

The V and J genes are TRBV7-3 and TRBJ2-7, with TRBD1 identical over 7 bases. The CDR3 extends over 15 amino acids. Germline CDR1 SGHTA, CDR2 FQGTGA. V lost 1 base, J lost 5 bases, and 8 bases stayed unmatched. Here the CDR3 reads CASSLIGDSSHEQYF. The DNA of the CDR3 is TGTGCCAGCAGCTTAATAGGGGACAGTAGCCACGAGCAGTACTTC.

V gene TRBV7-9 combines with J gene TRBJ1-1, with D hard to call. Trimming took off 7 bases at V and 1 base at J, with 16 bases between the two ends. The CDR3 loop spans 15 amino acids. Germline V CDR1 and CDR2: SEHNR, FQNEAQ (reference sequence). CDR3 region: CASTPSSQQNTEAFF. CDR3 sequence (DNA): TGTGCCAGCACCCCGAGTAGTCAGCAGAACACTGAAGCTTTCTTT. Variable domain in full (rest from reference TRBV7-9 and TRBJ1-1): DTGVSQNPRHKITKRGQNVTFRCDPISEHNRLYWYRQTLGQGPEFLTYFQNEAQLEKSRLLSDRFSAERPKGSFSTLEIQRTEQGDSAMYLCASTPSSQQNTEAFFGQGTRLTVV.

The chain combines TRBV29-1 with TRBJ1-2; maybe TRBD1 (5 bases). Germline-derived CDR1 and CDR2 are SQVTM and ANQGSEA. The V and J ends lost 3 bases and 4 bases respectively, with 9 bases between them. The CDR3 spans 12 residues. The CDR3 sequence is CSVEGVGYGYTF. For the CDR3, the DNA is TGCAGCGTTGAGGGGGTCGGCTATGGCTACACCTTC.

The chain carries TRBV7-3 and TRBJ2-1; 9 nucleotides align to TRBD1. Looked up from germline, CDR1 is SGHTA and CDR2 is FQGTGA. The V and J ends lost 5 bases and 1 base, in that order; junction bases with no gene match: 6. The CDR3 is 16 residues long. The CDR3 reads CASSQTGTGSYNEQFF. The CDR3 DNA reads TGTGCCAGCAGCCAGACCGGGACAGGGTCCTACAATGAGCAGTTCTTC.